Below, 7 T cell receptor beta chains from the same sample are listed, as sequenced in a study of tumor-infiltrating lymphocytes in primary liver carcinoma. cDNA specific to TCR beta was made from about 0.45 ug of total RNA, with a constant-region primer employed for priming. Researchers made the TCR beta libraries by running three nested multiplex PCR rounds with slightly modified ARM-PCR. Forward primers for TRBV1-TRBV30 and a C-beta reverse primer served the first two PCR rounds, at about 10 cycles each. TCRdb called the multiplex PCR reads again in MiXCR, with one record for every CDR3 protein. The data show fewer than 110,000 distinct CDR3 sequences, more than 65% seen once. Bulk tissue was left unsorted, and RNA and DNA were co-extracted from approximately 20-30 mg of it. Sequencing used liver tumor tissue from sampling region 2. As to subset: tumor region T2, inferior pole. These receptor sequences come from a woman in her fifties or sixties with primary liver carcinoma and hepatitis B virus infection.

Remarks on this clonotype: A much larger clonotype is one base distant, so this may be a read error. Since the CDR3 does not end with the conserved phenylalanine or tryptophan, this likely comes from a read error. The chain combines TRBV6-1 with TRBJ1-2; D gene ambiguous. V was clipped by 7 bases and J by 3 bases, with 12 bases between them. The V gene's germline CDR1 is MNHNS and CDR2 SASEGT. CDR3 length equals 13 residues. The CDR3 nucleotides are TGTGCCAGCACTAATCTAGTGGACTATGGCTACACCGTC. Protein sequence: CASTNLVDYGYTV.

Concerning this clonotype itself: One end of the junction is discordant with germline, which a read error may explain. This sequence joins TRBV10-3 and TRBJ2-1, with 8 nucleotides matching TRBD2. The V gene's germline CDR1 is ENHRY and CDR2 SYGVKD. CDR3 size: 17 residues. CDR3 residues: CVISERRASGFNNEQFF. The CDR3, as DNA: TGTGTCATCAGTGAGAGGCGGGCTAGCGGGTTCAACAATGAGCAGTTCTTC.

This clonotype was seen at least ten times. The CDR3 is CAISERRASGFYNEQFF. The CDR3 nucleotides read TGTGCCATCAGTGAGAGGCGGGCTAGCGGGTTCTACAATGAGCAGTTCTTC. The V gene is TRBV10-3, the J gene TRBJ2-1; TRBD2 matches 8 bases. Germline CDR1 is ENHRY and CDR2 is SYGVKD. Trimming at V came to 2 bases and at J to 3 bases, leaving 9 bases not matched to a gene. The CDR3 totals 17 residues.

V usage is TRBV11-2 and J usage is TRBJ2-3, with D possibly matching TRBD2 (5 bases). Germline lookup yields CDR1 SGHAT and CDR2 FQNNGV. V lost 5 bases, J lost 8 bases, and 23 bases lay in between. The CDR3 spans 16 residues. The CDR3 nucleotides are TGTGCCAGCAGCATGGGAGTAGTGGGAGTGGCAGTTACGCAGTATTTT. Translating it yields CASSMGVVGVAVTQYF.

About this clonotype: This clone may be a read error of a much larger clone one base away. The genes are TRBV12-5 and TRBJ2-2; possible D gene TRBD2, 5 bases. CDR1 LGHNT and CDR2 FRNRAP come from the germline V gene. This CDR3 contains 12 residues. CDR3 sequence: CTSGYNTGELFF. The CDR3, as DNA: TGTACTAGTGGTTATAACACCGGGGAGCTGTTTTTT.

This clonotype has at least ten counts. The genes are TRBV7-9 and TRBJ2-3; perhaps TRBD1 as D (5 bases). The germline CDR1 and CDR2 sequences are SEHNR and FQNEAQ (reference sequence). The V end was cut by 5 bases, the J end by 6 bases, with 18 bases between. This CDR3 has 15 amino acids. CDR3: CASSIPLGVDDTQYF. The CDR3 bases are TGTGCCAGCAGCATCCCCTTAGGGGTCGATGATACGCAGTATTTT.

This clonotype was seen ten or more times. The chain links TRBV28 to TRBJ2-5; the D call may be TRBD1 or TRBD2 (5 bases each). Germline V gene data show CDR1 as MDHEN and CDR2 as SYDVKM. V lost 6 bases and J lost 2, with 16 bases in between. The length of the CDR3 is 15 residues. CDR3 bases: TGTGCCAGCAGACCGACGGGGCTGCTGCAAGAGACCCAGTACTTC. This gives the protein CASRPTGLLQETQYF.